A selection of T cell receptor beta chains follows, all from one sample in a study of T cells after yellow fever vaccination. MiXCR, run by TCRdb on the 5' RACE reads, gives a single entry per CDR3 protein. The sample holds 340,000 or so distinct CDR3 sequences, around an eighth seen once. Sequencing was performed on CD4+ T cells sorted from PBMCs, taken 15 days after the yellow fever booster vaccination. The source is a man between 18 and 35 years old who received the YFV17D yellow fever vaccine. CDR3s include the opening cysteine and the closing phenylalanine or tryptophan. D genes are given only for firm matches. Expanded clones get a size class; other rows say once, few or many, or leave the size out.

v_call	j_call	d_call	clone_size	cdr3_aa	cdr3_nt
TRBV4-2	TRBJ2-1	NA	NA	CASSQGSVSPNEQFF	TGTGCCAGCAGCCAAGGTTCTGTGTCCCCCAATGAGCAGTTCTTC
TRBV7-6	TRBJ2-3	TRBD2	NA	CASSSTGTITDTQYF	TGTGCCAGCAGCTCCACCGGGACTATCACAGATACGCAGTATTTT
TRBV4-3	TRBJ2-5	NA	few	CASGGTVSQTQYF	TGCGCCAGTGGAGGGACAGTTAGTCAGACCCAGTACTTC
TRBV7-9	TRBJ1-4	NA	NA	CASSFGSGPLNEKLFF	TGTGCCAGCAGCTTCGGTTCCGGACCGCTAAATGAAAAACTGTTTTTT
TRBV24-1	TRBJ2-3	NA	NA	CATSVANTDTQYF	TGTGCCACCAGTGTTGCGAACACAGATACGCAGTATTTT
TRBV7-9	TRBJ2-6	NA	NA	CASSPPFRGAISGANVLTF	TGTGCCAGCAGCCCACCGTTCCGGGGGGCTATCTCTGGGGCCAACGTCCTGACTTTC
TRBV2	TRBJ2-3	NA	NA	CASSDPGRVKGTQYF	TGTGCCAGCAGTGATCCAGGTCGGGTCAAGGGTACGCAGTATTTT
TRBV6-5	TRBJ1-2	NA	NA	CASSYNRAQGYTF	TGTGCCAGCAGTTATAACAGGGCTCAAGGCTACACCTTC
TRBV5-1	TRBJ1-4	NA	NA	CASSFGNRNEKLFF	TGCGCCAGCAGCTTTGGCAACCGTAATGAAAAACTGTTTTTT
TRBV18	TRBJ1-1	NA	NA	CASSPLQEVMNTEAFF	TGTGCCAGCTCACCATTACAGGAGGTCATGAACACTGAAGCTTTCTTT
TRBV20-1	TRBJ2-1	TRBD2	many	CSARDPSGAYNEQFF	TGCAGTGCTAGAGATCCCAGCGGGGCGTACAATGAGCAGTTCTTC
TRBV5-1	TRBJ2-7	NA	many	CASSFGLLVGDYEQYF	TGCGCCAGCAGCTTTGGACTCCTGGTCGGAGACTACGAGCAGTACTTC
TRBV2	TRBJ1-5	NA	few	CASSNYRTVSNQPQHF	TGTGCCAGCAGTAATTACAGGACTGTTAGCAATCAGCCCCAGCATTTT
TRBV6-5	TRBJ2-1	NA	NA	CASSSPTKSTGEQFF	TGTGCCAGCAGTTCTCCCACAAAATCTACGGGTGAGCAGTTCTTC
TRBV7-3	TRBJ1-1	TRBD1	few	CASSPSGTGVNTEAFF	TGTGCCAGCAGCCCATCCGGGACAGGGGTGAACACTGAAGCTTTCTTT
TRBV9	TRBJ2-2	TRBD2	few	CASSRGGSVDGELFF	TGTGCCAGCAGCCGCGGGGGATCCGTAGACGGGGAGCTGTTTTTT
TRBV19	TRBJ2-1	NA	NA	CASSSGAGHEQFF	TGTGCCAGTAGTTCCGGAGCGGGCCATGAGCAGTTCTTC
TRBV7-9	TRBJ2-5	NA	many	CASSFSGETQYF	TGTGCCAGCAGCTTCTCAGGAGAGACCCAGTACTTC
TRBV27	TRBJ2-5	NA	NA	CASSLRLAGYGIETQYF	TGTGCCAGCAGTTTACGGTTGGCGGGGTACGGGATAGAGACCCAGTACTTC
TRBV3-1	TRBJ1-2	TRBD1	few	CASSAQGKDYGYTF	TGTGCCAGCAGCGCACAGGGGAAGGACTATGGCTACACCTTC
TRBV3-2	TRBJ1-1	NA	many	CASSQSPTGMNTEAFF	TGTGCCAGCAGCCAATCCCCGACAGGGATGAACACTGAAGCTTTCTTT
TRBV3-1	TRBJ2-7	NA	NA	CASSPRQALEQYF	TGTGCCAGCAGCCCCCGACAGGCGCTCGAGCAGTACTTC
TRBV5-1	TRBJ2-3	NA	few	CASNSLPGIDTQYF	TGCGCCAGCAACAGCCTGCCGGGGATAGATACGCAGTATTTT
TRBV5-1	TRBJ2-5	TRBD2	few	CASSVARTSVQETQYF	TGCGCCAGCAGCGTAGCCCGGACTAGCGTACAAGAGACCCAGTACTTC
TRBV4-2	TRBJ2-2	NA	NA	CASSQDGGRELFF	TGTGCCAGCAGCCAAGATGGGGGCAGGGAGCTGTTTTTT
TRBV5-1	TRBJ2-2	NA	NA	CASYLGLDATGELFF	TGCGCCAGCTACCTGGGGCTCGATGCTACCGGGGAGCTGTTTTTT
TRBV6-1	TRBJ1-2	NA	few	CASSVGFNYGYTF	TGTGCCAGCAGTGTAGGTTTTAACTATGGCTACACCTTC
TRBV12-3/TRBV12-4	TRBJ1-1	TRBD1	NA	CASSFGDRADEAFF	TGTGCCAGCAGTTTCGGGGACAGGGCTGATGAAGCTTTCTTT
TRBV7-9	TRBJ2-7	TRBD1	NA	CASSPWTGNSYEQYF	TGTGCCAGCAGCCCCTGGACAGGAAACTCCTACGAGCAGTACTTC
TRBV2	TRBJ1-6	NA	NA	CASSRRQVWRNSPLHF	TGTGCCAGCAGCCGTCGACAGGTCTGGCGGAATTCACCCCTCCACTTT